These 14 T cell receptor beta chains were all obtained from the same sample, sequenced in a study of blood T cells in healthy people across ages (dated by TCRdb to 2015 to 2017). The receptor library was made with 5' RACE. The run used an Illumina HiSeq 2500. A second PCR of roughly 7 to 12 cycles was run with a J-beta primer mix and a sample-barcoded 5' primer. TCRdb cleaned the public reads at Q25 with fastp, built clones with MiXCR and kept in-frame beta chains. Rows are combined by CDR3 protein, so each entry shows the most common genes and DNA. The sample profile shows roughly 800,000 distinct CDR3 sequences; roughly 60% of them were found once. The leading ten clones occupy 20% to 25% of the sample. The material sequenced was blood. The origin of the receptors is a man aged 25 to 40 in good health.

CDR3 amino acids: CASRSSPGQSNSGANVLTF. The DNA for the CDR3 is TGTGCCAGCAGATCGTCGCCGGGACAGAGCAACTCTGGGGCCAACGTCCTGACTTTC. The rearrangement joins TRBV6-1 to TRBJ2-6; 7 bases line up with TRBD1. Per the germline V gene, CDR1 is MNHNS and CDR2 is SASEGT. The length of the CDR3 is 19 residues. V was pared by 6 bases and J by 0 bases, with 14 bases of the junction left unmatched.

The gene calls are TRBV6-1 and TRBJ2-7; D possibly corresponds to TRBD1 (5 bases). Near its end, the DNA agrees better with TRBJ2-5, so the J call may be wrong. The CDR3 is made up of 12 amino acids. Germline lookup yields CDR1 MNHNS and CDR2 SASEGT. The CDR3 region has the DNA TGTGCCAGCGTACCGACAGCAGAGACCCAGTACTTC. Protein product: CASVPTAETQYF.

The chain recombines TRBV6-1 with TRBJ1-3, with no clear D. The germline CDR1 and CDR2 sequences are MNHNS and SASEGT. The germline V and J ends were trimmed by 2 bases and 2 bases, with 22 bases remaining between them. The CDR3 has 19 amino acids. The CDR3 DNA reads as TGTGCCAGCAGTGAAAACGGGCCGAGAGCGGCAAGGACTGGAAACACCATATATTTT. Translated, it gives CASSENGPRAARTGNTIYF.

This clonotype was counted between two and nine times. The V call is TRBV6-1, the J call TRBJ2-3; 12 positions agree with TRBD2. The germline CDR1 and CDR2 sequences are MNHNS and SASEGT. The CDR3 runs to 18 residues. Trimming at V came to 4 bases and at J to 6 bases, leaving 14 bases not matched to a gene. This CDR3 is CASSGLAGVHAGRDTQYF. The DNA for the CDR3 is TGTGCCAGCAGTGGACTAGCGGGAGTCCACGCGGGCCGGGATACGCAGTATTTT.

This chain links TRBV6-2 or TRBV6-3 with TRBJ1-2; D is ambiguous. Per germline, CDR1 MNHEY and CDR2 SVGEGT. Trimming removed 7 bases from V and 5 bases from J, with 17 bases in between. The CDR3 contains 14 residues. CDR3 nucleotide sequence: TGTGCCAGCACTGATGGAGGCCGGGTTTATGGCTACACCTTC. Translation: CASTDGGRVYGYTF.

In its sample, this clonotype was seen a few times. V usage is TRBV4-3 and J usage is TRBJ2-3; D remains unclear. Trimming pared 0 bases from V and 5 bases from J, leaving 9 bases between. Germline CDR1 is LGHNA and CDR2 is YSLEER. The CDR3 loop spans 14 amino acids. The CDR3 sequence is CASSQEVLVDTQYF. The CDR3 nucleotides read TGCGCCAGCAGCCAAGAGGTCCTGGTAGATACGCAGTATTTT.

This clonotype occurred once. V is TRBV7-9 and J is TRBJ2-4, with 8 bases lining up with TRBD2. The DNA end is more similar to TRBJ2-7, so the J call may be wrong. CDR3 size: 16 residues. CDR1 and CDR2 (germline): SEHNR, FQNEAQ (reference sequence). The CDR3 sequence: CASSLWLGRGLYEQYF. The CDR3 nucleotides are TGTGCCAGCAGCTTATGGCTCGGGAGGGGCCTCTACGAGCAGTACTTC.

This chain uses TRBV28 with TRBJ2-1; maybe TRBD2 (5 bases). Trimming cost V 6 bases and J 9 bases, with 9 bases left between them. This CDR3 is built from 11 residues. In germline, CDR1 is MDHEN, CDR2 SYDVKM. The CDR3 loop reads CASRAGGEQFF. As DNA, the CDR3 is TGTGCCAGCAGAGCCGGAGGTGAGCAGTTCTTC.

This chain uses TRBV27 with TRBJ2-3; TRBD1 aligns across 7 bases. Unmatched junction bases numbered 4, after V lost 5 bases and J lost 2 bases. The length of the CDR3 is 14 residues. Germline-derived CDR1 and CDR2 are MNHEY and SMNVEV (reference sequence). CDR3 loop: CASSRTGNTDTQYF. CDR3 nucleotides: TGTGCCAGCAGTCGGACAGGTAACACAGATACGCAGTATTTT.

A note on this clonotype: It may be a read error: a sequence one base away is much more abundant. The genes are TRBV20-1 and TRBJ2-1; the D gene is possibly TRBD2 (6 bases). The end of the DNA aligns better with TRBJ2-7, so the J call may be wrong. Germline V CDR1 and CDR2: DFQATT, SNEGSKA (reference sequence). The CDR3 has 16 residues. The CDR3 spells CSARPYARDVYNEQYF. The CDR3 region has the DNA TGCAGTGCTAGGCCCTACGCGCGGGATGTTTACAATGAGCAGTACTTC.

V is TRBV6-2 or TRBV6-3 and J is TRBJ2-3; 7 positions agree with TRBD1. The CDR3 length is 14 residues. V lost 6 bases and J lost 4; bases outside the gene matches: 7. CDR1 is MNHEY, CDR2 SVGEGT, per germline. CDR3 residues: CASSSAQGADTQYF. CDR3 nucleotides: TGTGCCAGCAGCTCCGCGCAGGGGGCAGATACGCAGTATTTT.

This clonotype was observed a single time. The gene calls are TRBV6-1 and TRBJ2-3; 8 bases are a match to TRBD1. The CDR3 is made up of 16 amino acids. CDR1 is MNHNS and CDR2 is SASEGT in the germline V gene. Trimming took 2 bases from V and 5 from J; bases not matched to a gene: 9. This CDR3 reads CASSEQGTGLVDTQYF. CDR3 in DNA: TGTGCCAGCAGTGAACAAGGGACAGGTCTGGTAGATACGCAGTATTTT.

The rearrangement links TRBV6-5 to TRBJ1-4, with no clear D. CDR3 length: 16 residues. The V and J ends lost 6 bases and 10 bases respectively, with 24 bases between them. In germline, CDR1 is MNHEY, CDR2 SVGAGI. This CDR3 reads CASRYQSGVPSGKLFF. The CDR3, as DNA: TGTGCCAGCAGGTACCAGAGCGGGGTCCCCTCCGGAAAACTGTTTTTT.

On this clonotype: The DNA is left out, because the CDR3 cannot be placed on it with certainty; the CDR3 is given as TCRdb lists it. The chain joins TRBV21-1 to TRBJ2-1; TRBD2, the D gene given by the table, was not confirmed from the DNA. TRBV21-1 is given as a pseudogene. Ends included, the CDR3 has 15 residues. The CDR3 reads CAMVVGCGSYNEQYF.